Each of the 28 T cell receptor beta chains below was sequenced from the same sample in a study of shared clonotypes between healthy human individuals. The table came from immunoSEQ multiplex PCR; TCRdb's copy has only in-frame clones and leaves some out. The sample yields over 2 million clones, around 93% seen once. Sequenced input: naive CD4+ T cells from PBMCs. Regarding subset: CD45RA+ positively selected. These receptor sequences come from a man in his late teens or twenties in good health. Some clones in this sample may be carry-over from other donors' samples.

This chain joins TRBV28 and TRBJ2-2, with TRBD1 matching 8 bases. The J segment lost 7 bases and the V segment lost 4 bases, leaving 5 bases of the junction unmatched. This CDR3 has 14 amino acids. The germline CDR1 and CDR2 sequences are MDHEN and SYDVKM. Here the CDR3 reads CASSYRGDVGELFF. In DNA, the CDR3 is TGTGCCAGCAGTTACAGGGGGGACGTCGGGGAGCTGTTTTTT.

The V gene is TRBV11-2, the J gene TRBJ2-5, with TRBD1 matching 9 bases. The CDR3 contains 14 residues. CDR1 and CDR2 from the germline V gene are SGHAT and FQNNGV. The trim removed 5 bases at V and 3 bases at J, leaving 4 bases unmatched. CDR3 amino acids: CASSRDRAEETQYF. DNA of the CDR3: TGTGCCAGCAGCCGGGACAGGGCGGAAGAGACCCAGTACTTC.

CDR3 protein: CASSLSSGSFDEQYF. The CDR3 DNA reads TGTGCCAGCAGCTTATCTAGCGGGAGTTTCGACGAGCAGTACTTC. The chain links TRBV7-3 to TRBJ2-7; 10 positions match TRBD2. The V gene end was trimmed by 2 bases and the J gene end by 5 bases; junction bases not matched to a gene: 6. The CDR3 covers 15 residues. CDR1 is SGHTA and CDR2 is FQGTGA in the germline V gene.

This rearrangement joins TRBV5-5 to TRBJ2-3, with 7 bases fitting TRBD1. Germline V gene lookup returns CDR1 SGHKS and CDR2 YYEKEE (reference sequence). The CDR3 contains 16 residues. V shed 6 bases, J shed 0 bases, and the junction held 10 bases outside the gene matches. This CDR3 is CASTPRQGRSTDTQYF. The DNA for the CDR3 is TGTGCCAGCACCCCTCGACAGGGACGGAGCACAGATACGCAGTATTTT. The entire variable domain, with the rest obtained from reference TRBV5-5 and TRBJ2-3, is as follows: DAGVTQSPTHLIKTRGQQVTLRCSPISGHKSVSWYQQVLGQGPQFIFQYYEKEERGRGNFPDRFSARQFPNYSSELNVNALLLGDSALYLCASTPRQGRSTDTQYFGPGTRLTVL.

The J gene is TRBJ2-7, the V gene TRBV5-1; 8 positions agree with TRBD2. V gave up 2 bases and J gave up 3 bases; unmatched junction bases: 4. The CDR3 loop spans 14 amino acids. The germline V gene has CDR1 SGHRS and CDR2 YFSETQ. CDR3 coding DNA: TGCGCCAGCAGCTTAGCGGGAGTTAACTACGAGCAGTACTTC. It codes for CASSLAGVNYEQYF.

This chain connects TRBV5-1 to TRBJ2-1, with D perhaps TRBD2 (6 bases). V gave up 6 bases and J gave up 6 bases, with 19 bases separating them. The CDR3 is 15 residues long. Germline V lookup: CDR1 SGHRS, CDR2 YFSETQ. The CDR3 sequence is CASTPDSGVPNEQFF. In nucleotides, the CDR3 is TGCGCCAGCACCCCGGACTCGGGGGTCCCCAATGAGCAGTTCTTC.

The CDR3 spells CASSLTPGGHEQFF. CDR3 coding DNA: TGTGCCAGCAGCTTAACCCCGGGAGGGCATGAGCAGTTCTTC. This rearrangement joins TRBV7-2 to TRBJ2-1; the match to TRBD2 covers 8 bases. This CDR3 region has 14 residues. Per the germline V gene, CDR1 is SGHTA and CDR2 is FQGNSA. V lost 2 bases and J lost 8; bases outside the gene matches: 5.

The V and J genes are TRBV6-6 and TRBJ2-7; D is tentatively TRBD1 or TRBD2 (5 bases each). CDR3 size: 14 residues. Germline V gene lookup returns CDR1 MNHNY and CDR2 SVGAGI (reference sequence). V shed 2 bases and J shed 3 bases, with 11 bases lying between them. The CDR3 protein is CASSYRDGYYEQYF. The CDR3 nucleotides read TGTGCCAGCAGTTACAGGGACGGGTACTACGAGCAGTACTTC.

The chain joins TRBV6-5 to TRBJ2-3; D ambiguous. This CDR3 contains 16 residues. Germline assignment: CDR1 MNHEY and CDR2 SVGAGI. V was trimmed by 0 bases and J by 2 bases, leaving 12 bases between them. DNA of the CDR3: TGTGCCAGCAGTTACTCTATCTCAGATCTCACAGATACGCAGTATTTT. It codes for CASSYSISDLTDTQYF.

The rearrangement uses TRBV6-6 and TRBJ2-3, with D perhaps matching TRBD1 or TRBD2 (5 bases each). Per the germline V gene, CDR1 is MNHNY and CDR2 is SVGAGI (reference sequence). Trimming cost V 5 bases and J 0 bases, with 9 bases left between them. CDR3 length: 14 residues. The CDR3 region has the DNA TGTGCCAGCAGTGGGACCATCAGCACAGATACGCAGTATTTT. This translates into CASSGTISTDTQYF.

In DNA, the CDR3 is TGTGCCAGCAGGGGCCCCGGGGGTGGAAACACCATATATTTT. Translating it yields CASRGPGGGNTIYF. V gene TRBV28 combines with J gene TRBJ1-3; D is possibly TRBD1 (5 bases). The V gene's germline CDR1 is MDHEN and CDR2 SYDVKM. V lost 6 bases and J 3 bases, leaving 12 bases between the germline ends. There are 14 residues in the CDR3.

The V gene is TRBV28, the J gene TRBJ1-5; D unclear. This CDR3 region has 17 residues. Trimming took off 4 bases at V and 0 bases at J, with 16 bases between the two ends. CDR1 is MDHEN and CDR2 is SYDVKM in the germline V gene. The CDR3 is CASSSSYERHSNQPQHF. In nucleotides, the CDR3 is TGTGCCAGCAGTTCGTCGTATGAGAGACATAGCAATCAGCCCCAGCATTTT.

The sample holds one count of this clone. The rearrangement joins TRBV5-6 to TRBJ1-6; D may be TRBD1 (5 bases). Trimming took 4 bases from V and 10 from J, leaving 21 bases between them. The CDR3 contains 16 residues. CDR1 is SGHDT, CDR2 YYEEEE, per germline. CDR3 amino acids: CASSLSGGGSGSPLHF. CDR3 bases: TGTGCCAGCAGCCTGAGTGGGGGAGGGTCGGGATCACCCCTCCACTTT.

The J gene is TRBJ1-5, the V gene TRBV7-9; 7 positions agree with TRBD1. This CDR3 region has 14 residues. The V gene end was trimmed by 5 bases and the J gene end by 6 bases; junction bases not matched to a gene: 7. Germline V gene sequence: CDR1 SEHNR, CDR2 FQNEAQ (reference sequence). The CDR3 reads CASSPTGRSQPQHF. In DNA, the CDR3 is TGTGCCAGCAGCCCGACAGGGCGCAGTCAGCCCCAGCATTTT.

The chain has TRBV10-3 and TRBJ2-1, with 16 bases matching TRBD2. Germline V gene data show CDR1 as ENHRY and CDR2 as SYGVKD. V lost 4 bases and J lost 5; bases outside the gene matches: 2. The CDR3 runs to 16 residues. The CDR3 spells CAISGGLAGGNNEQFF. In DNA form, the CDR3 reads TGTGCCATCAGTGGGGGACTAGCGGGAGGGAACAATGAGCAGTTCTTC.

This chain joins TRBV9 and TRBJ2-1; 9 nucleotides align to TRBD1. Germline CDR1 reads SGDLS; CDR2 reads YYNGEE. V lost 3 bases to trimming and J lost 2 bases; unmatched junction nucleotides: 3. The CDR3 runs 15 residues. This CDR3 is CASSGTGVAYNEQFF. CDR3 coding DNA: TGTGCCAGCAGCGGGACAGGGGTGGCCTACAATGAGCAGTTCTTC.

In its sample, this clone was seen once. The chain has TRBV5-1 and TRBJ1-3; 7 bases map to TRBD1. With 2 bases clipped from V and 4 bases from J, the junction kept 3 bases outside the gene matches. Germline CDR1 is SGHRS and CDR2 is YFSETQ. The CDR3 sequence is 14 residues long. The CDR3 nucleotides are TGCGCCAGCAGCTTTACAGGGGAAGGAAACACCATATATTTT. This codes for CASSFTGEGNTIYF. The full variable domain, with the rest looked up from reference TRBV5-1 and TRBJ1-3, is KAGVTQTPRYLIKTRGQQVTLSCSPISGHRSVSWYQQTPGQGLQFLFEYFSETQRNKGNFPGRFSGRQFSNSRSEMNVSTLELGDSALYLCASSFTGEGNTIYFGEGSWLTVV.

This clone has more than one count but fewer than ten. V and J are TRBV6-6 and TRBJ1-1; perhaps TRBD1 as D (5 bases). The CDR3 sequence is 13 residues long. V lost 0 bases, J lost 6 bases, and 8 bases lay in between. Germline loops: CDR1 MNHNY, CDR2 SVGAGI (reference sequence). The CDR3 here is CASSYSFRAEAFF. Here the CDR3 DNA reads TGTGCCAGCAGTTACTCGTTCAGGGCTGAAGCTTTCTTT.

The chain has TRBV7-3 and TRBJ2-1, with TRBD2 matching over 8 bases. Germline trimming cut 2 bases from V and 8 bases from J; bases unmatched to any gene: 11. Germline V gives CDR1 SGHTA, CDR2 FQGTGA. This CDR3 has 16 amino acids. The CDR3 DNA follows: TGTGCCAGCAGCTTACAGGGCGGGAGGCCCACGGATGAGCAGTTCTTC. Protein product: CASSLQGGRPTDEQFF.

V is TRBV5-1 and J is TRBJ1-1; tentatively, D is TRBD1 (5 bases). Germline CDR1 is SGHRS and CDR2 is YFSETQ. Trimming removed 0 bases at V and 1 base at J, with 10 bases between. The CDR3 extends over 15 amino acids. The CDR3 nucleotides read TGCGCCAGCAGCTTGGGGTTCGGGGGGAACACTGAAGCTTTCTTT. It translates to CASSLGFGGNTEAFF.

As DNA, the CDR3 is TGTGCCAGCAGCCCCGGAGGGCCGGTTGGGCACGAGCAGTACTTC. Protein: CASSPGGPVGHEQYF. The chain couples TRBV7-3 to TRBJ2-7, with D possibly being TRBD2 (6 bases). V was pared by 5 bases and J by 5 bases, with 19 bases between. Germline CDR1 SGHTA, CDR2 FQGTGA. The length of the CDR3 is 15 residues.

This rearrangement joins TRBV28 to TRBJ1-5, with TRBD1 as a possible D gene (6 bases). Deletions cut 3 bases from V and 6 bases from J, with 15 bases between. Looked up from germline, CDR1 is MDHEN and CDR2 is SYDVKM. The CDR3 has 15 amino acids. The CDR3 is CASSLPRGLLQPQHF. The CDR3 DNA follows: TGTGCCAGCAGTTTGCCCAGGGGATTGCTTCAGCCCCAGCATTTT.

With regard to this clone: Other DNA sequences in the sample encode the same CDR3. The rearrangement uses TRBV2 and TRBJ1-1; the D is unclear. The CDR3 is 12 amino acids. The ends were cut back, 3 bases at V and 5 bases at J, with 7 bases in the middle. CDR1 is SNHLY and CDR2 is FYNNEI in the germline V gene. The DNA for the CDR3 is TGTGCCAGCAGTGATTCGGGAACTGAAGCTTTCTTT. Residues: CASSDSGTEAFF.

This clone was observed once. The chain recombines TRBV4-3 with TRBJ1-2, with 8 bases fitting TRBD1. This CDR3 spans 14 amino acids. From germline, CDR1 is LGHNA and CDR2 YSLEER. V lost 2 bases to trimming and J lost 8 bases; unmatched junction nucleotides: 7. The CDR3 reads CASSQSGQGRGYTF. The CDR3 DNA sequence: TGCGCCAGCAGCCAATCAGGACAGGGAAGGGGCTACACCTTC.

The chain couples TRBV28 to TRBJ1-1; unclear D gene. Germline CDR1 is MDHEN and CDR2 is SYDVKM. The germline V and J ends were trimmed by 2 bases and 6 bases, with 4 bases remaining between them. This CDR3 has 11 residues. This CDR3 is CASSLRPEAFF. CDR3 nucleotide sequence: TGTGCCAGCAGTTTAAGGCCTGAAGCTTTCTTT. Full variable domain (missing parts from reference TRBV28 and TRBJ1-1): DVKVTQSSRYLVKRTGEKVFLECVQDMDHENMFWYRQDPGLGLRLIYFSYDVKMKEKGDIPEGYSVSREKKERFSLILESASTNQTSMYLCASSLRPEAFFGQGTRLTVV.

The chain links TRBV6-1 to TRBJ1-5; 9 bases are shared with TRBD1. V shed 0 bases and J 4 bases; nucleotides not matched to a gene: 13. The germline V gene encodes CDR1 MNHNS and CDR2 SASEGT. There are 19 residues in the CDR3. The CDR3 DNA reads TGTGCCAGCAGTGAAGCGCTTCTTCCCTGGGACAGGGAGAATCAGCCCCAGCATTTT. Translating gives CASSEALLPWDRENQPQHF.

This clone is a singleton in its sample. The chain joins TRBV7-3 to TRBJ2-1; D might be TRBD1 (6 bases). V lost 3 bases, J lost 3 bases, and 12 bases lay in between. CDR3 length equals 15 residues. CDR1 and CDR2 (germline): SGHTA, FQGTGA. CDR3 protein: CASSLNRDNYNEQFF. CDR3 nucleotides: TGTGCCAGCAGCTTGAACCGGGACAACTACAATGAGCAGTTCTTC.

This clone appeared a single time. Other DNA sequences in the same sample also yield this CDR3. This sequence joins TRBV18 and TRBJ1-2; 11 nucleotides agree with TRBD1. The V gene end was trimmed by 2 bases and the J gene end by 2 bases; junction bases not matched to a gene: 1. This CDR3 spans 15 amino acids. The germline gives CDR1 KGHSH, CDR2 LQKENI. The CDR3 sequence is CASSPGQGANYGYTF. Here the CDR3 DNA reads TGTGCCAGCTCACCAGGACAGGGGGCGAACTATGGCTACACCTTC.